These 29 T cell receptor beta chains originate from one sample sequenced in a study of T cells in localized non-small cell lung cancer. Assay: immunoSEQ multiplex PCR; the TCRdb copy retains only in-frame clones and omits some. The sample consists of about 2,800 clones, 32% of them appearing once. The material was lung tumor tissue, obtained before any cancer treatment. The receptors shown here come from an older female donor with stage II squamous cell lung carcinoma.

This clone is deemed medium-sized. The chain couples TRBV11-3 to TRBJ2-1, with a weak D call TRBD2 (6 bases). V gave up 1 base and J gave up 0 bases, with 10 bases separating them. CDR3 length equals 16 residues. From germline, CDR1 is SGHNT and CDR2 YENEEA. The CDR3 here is CASSLGGVSSYNEQFF. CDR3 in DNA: TGTGCCAGCAGCTTAGGGGGGGTTAGCTCCTACAATGAGCAGTTCTTC. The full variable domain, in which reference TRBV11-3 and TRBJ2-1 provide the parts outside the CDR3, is EAGVVQSPRYKIIEKKQPVAFWCNPISGHNTLYWYLQNLGQGPELLIRYENEEAVDDSQLPKDRFSAERLKGVDSTLKIQPAELGDSAVYLCASSLGGVSSYNEQFFGPGTRLTVL.

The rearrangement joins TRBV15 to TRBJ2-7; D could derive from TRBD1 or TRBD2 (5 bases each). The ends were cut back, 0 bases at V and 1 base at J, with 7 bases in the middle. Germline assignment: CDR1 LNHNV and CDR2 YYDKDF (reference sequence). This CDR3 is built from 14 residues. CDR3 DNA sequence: TGTGCCACCAGCAGAGAGGGGGAATCCTACGAGCAGTACTTC. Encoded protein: CATSREGESYEQYF.

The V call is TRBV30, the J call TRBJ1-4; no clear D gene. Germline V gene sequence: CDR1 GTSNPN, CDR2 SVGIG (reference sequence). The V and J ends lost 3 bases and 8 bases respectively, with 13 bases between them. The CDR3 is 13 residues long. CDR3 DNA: TGTGCCTGGAGAAGGAACCCTGGGGAAAAACTGTTTTTT. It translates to CAWRRNPGEKLFF.

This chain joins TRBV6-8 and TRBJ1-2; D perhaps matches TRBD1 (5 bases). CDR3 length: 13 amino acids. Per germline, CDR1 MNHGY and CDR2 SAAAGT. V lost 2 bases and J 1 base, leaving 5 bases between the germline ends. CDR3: CASSYDSNYGYTF. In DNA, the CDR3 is TGTGCCAGCAGTTACGACAGTAACTATGGCTACACCTTC.

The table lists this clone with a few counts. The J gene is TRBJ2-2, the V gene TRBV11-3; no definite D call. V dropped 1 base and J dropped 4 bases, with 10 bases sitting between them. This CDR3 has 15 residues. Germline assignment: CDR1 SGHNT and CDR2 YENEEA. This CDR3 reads CASSLVSSLTGELFF. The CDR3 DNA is TGTGCCAGCAGCTTAGTCAGTTCGCTCACCGGGGAGCTGTTTTTT.

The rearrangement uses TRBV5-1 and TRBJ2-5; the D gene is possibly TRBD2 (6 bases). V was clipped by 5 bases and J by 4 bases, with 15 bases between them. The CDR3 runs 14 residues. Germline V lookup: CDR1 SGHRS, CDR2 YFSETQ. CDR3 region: CASSPTRAGETQYF. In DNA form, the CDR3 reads TGCGCCAGCAGTCCGACTAGGGCAGGAGAGACCCAGTACTTC.

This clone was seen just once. The CDR3 loop reads CASSSLGRGSGTDTQYF. CDR3 nucleotide sequence: TGTGCCAGTAGTTCCCTTGGGAGGGGTTCGGGCACAGATACGCAGTATTTT. This rearrangement joins TRBV19 to TRBJ2-3, with 7 nucleotides matching TRBD2. Trimming at V came to 5 bases and at J to 1 base, leaving 12 bases not matched to a gene. Germline CDR1 LNHDA, CDR2 SQIVND (reference sequence). The CDR3 is 17 amino acids.

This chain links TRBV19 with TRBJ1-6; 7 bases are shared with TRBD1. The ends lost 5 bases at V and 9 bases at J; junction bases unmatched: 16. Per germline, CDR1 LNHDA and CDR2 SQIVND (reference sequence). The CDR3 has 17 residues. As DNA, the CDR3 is TGTGCCAGTAGTCCCCCAAGACAGGGCCCCACTACTTCACCCCTCCACTTT. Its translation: CASSPPRQGPTTSPLHF.

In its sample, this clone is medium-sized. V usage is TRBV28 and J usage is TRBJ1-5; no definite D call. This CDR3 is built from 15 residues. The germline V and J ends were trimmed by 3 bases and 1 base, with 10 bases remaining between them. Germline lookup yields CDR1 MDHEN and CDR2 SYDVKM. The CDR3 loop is CASSFSDGSNQPQHF. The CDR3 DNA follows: TGTGCCAGCAGTTTTAGCGATGGAAGCAATCAGCCCCAGCATTTT. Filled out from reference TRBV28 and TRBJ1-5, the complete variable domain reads DVKVTQSSRYLVKRTGEKVFLECVQDMDHENMFWYRQDPGLGLRLIYFSYDVKMKEKGDIPEGYSVSREKKERFSLILESASTNQTSMYLCASSFSDGSNQPQHFGDGTRLSIL.

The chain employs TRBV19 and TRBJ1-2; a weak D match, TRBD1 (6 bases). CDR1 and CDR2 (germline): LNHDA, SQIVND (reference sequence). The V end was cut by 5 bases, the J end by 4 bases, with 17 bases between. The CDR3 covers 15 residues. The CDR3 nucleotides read TGTGCCAGTAGTCCTGCTGACAGGCGGGTCTATGGCTACACCTTC. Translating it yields CASSPADRRVYGYTF.

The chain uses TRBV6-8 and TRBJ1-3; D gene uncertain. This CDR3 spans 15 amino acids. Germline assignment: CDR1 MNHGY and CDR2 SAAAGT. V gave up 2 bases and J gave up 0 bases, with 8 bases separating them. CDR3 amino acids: CASSYGGASGNTIYF. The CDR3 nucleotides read TGTGCCAGCAGTTACGGAGGAGCCTCTGGAAACACCATATATTTT.

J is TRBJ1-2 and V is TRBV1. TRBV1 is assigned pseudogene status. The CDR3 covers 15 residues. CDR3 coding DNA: TGCGCCAGCAGCCAAGGGCCCGACAGGGAGGGTGGCTACACCTTC. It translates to CASSQGPDREGGYTF.

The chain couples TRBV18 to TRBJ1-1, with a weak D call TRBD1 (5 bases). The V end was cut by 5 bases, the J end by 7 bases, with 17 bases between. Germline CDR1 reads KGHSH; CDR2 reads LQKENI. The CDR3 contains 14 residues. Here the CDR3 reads CASSMRAGAFEAFF. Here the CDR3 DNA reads TGTGCCAGCTCAATGCGCGCTGGGGCCTTTGAAGCTTTCTTT.

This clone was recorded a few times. CDR3 nucleotides: TGTGCCAGCAGCCCCGGACAGTTCAACCAAGAGACCCAGTACTTC. This translates into CASSPGQFNQETQYF. This sequence joins TRBV11-3 and TRBJ2-5, with D possibly matching TRBD1 (6 bases). CDR1 is SGHNT, CDR2 YENEEA, per germline. The V gene lost 5 bases and the J gene lost 0 bases, with 13 bases spanning the gap. The CDR3 spans 15 residues.

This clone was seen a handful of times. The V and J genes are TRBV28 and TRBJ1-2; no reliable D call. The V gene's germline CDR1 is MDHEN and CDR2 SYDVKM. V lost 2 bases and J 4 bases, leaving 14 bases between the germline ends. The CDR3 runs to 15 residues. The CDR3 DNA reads TGTGCCAGCAGTTTAGTGAGGCGGTCCGCCTATGGCTACACCTTC. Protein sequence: CASSLVRRSAYGYTF.

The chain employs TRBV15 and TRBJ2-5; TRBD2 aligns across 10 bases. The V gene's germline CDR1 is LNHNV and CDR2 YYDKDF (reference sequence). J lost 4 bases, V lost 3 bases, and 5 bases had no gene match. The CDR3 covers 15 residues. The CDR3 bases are TGTGCCACCAGCAGGGATAGCGGGAGGTTAGAGACCCAGTACTTC. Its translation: CATSRDSGRLETQYF.

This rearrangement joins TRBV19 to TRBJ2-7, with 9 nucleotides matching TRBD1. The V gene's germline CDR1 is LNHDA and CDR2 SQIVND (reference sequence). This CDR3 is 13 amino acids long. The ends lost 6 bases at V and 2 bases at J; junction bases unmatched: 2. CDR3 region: CASRRTGAYEQYF. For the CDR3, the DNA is TGTGCCAGTAGGAGGACAGGGGCCTACGAGCAGTACTTC.

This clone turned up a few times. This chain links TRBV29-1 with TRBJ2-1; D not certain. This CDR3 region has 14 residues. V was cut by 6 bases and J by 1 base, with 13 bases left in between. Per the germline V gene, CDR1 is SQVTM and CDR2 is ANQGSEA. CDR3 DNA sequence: TGCAGCGTCGCTTTGGGGAAGTCCTACAATGAGCAGTTCTTC. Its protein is CSVALGKSYNEQFF.

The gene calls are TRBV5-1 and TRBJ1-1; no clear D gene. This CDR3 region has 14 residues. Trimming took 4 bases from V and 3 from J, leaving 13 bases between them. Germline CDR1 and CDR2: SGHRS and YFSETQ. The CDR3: CASSRTGGDTEAFF. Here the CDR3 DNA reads TGCGCCAGCAGCCGAACCGGTGGGGACACTGAAGCTTTCTTT.

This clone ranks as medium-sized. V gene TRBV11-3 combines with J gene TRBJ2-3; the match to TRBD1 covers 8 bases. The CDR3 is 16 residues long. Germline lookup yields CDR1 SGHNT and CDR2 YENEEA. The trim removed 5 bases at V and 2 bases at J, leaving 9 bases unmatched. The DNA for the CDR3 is TGTGCCAGCAGCCGGGGACAGGCAACCGACACAGATACGCAGTATTTT. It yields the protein CASSRGQATDTDTQYF.

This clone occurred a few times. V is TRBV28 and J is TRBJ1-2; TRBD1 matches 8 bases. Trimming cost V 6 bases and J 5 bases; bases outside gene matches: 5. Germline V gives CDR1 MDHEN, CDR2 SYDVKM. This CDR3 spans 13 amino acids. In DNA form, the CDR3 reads TGTGCCAGCAGCCTCGGACAGGGATATGGCTACACCTTC. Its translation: CASSLGQGYGYTF.

In DNA form, the CDR3 reads TGTGCCAGTACCCCGACAGGGAGAAGGTATGGCTACACCTTC. Amino acid sequence: CASTPTGRRYGYTF. The J gene is TRBJ1-2, the V gene TRBV19; 7 bases align to TRBD1. The CDR3 extends over 14 amino acids. After removal of 7 bases from V and 5 bases from J, the junction contained 10 bases not matched to a gene. CDR1 is LNHDA and CDR2 is SQIVND in the germline V gene (reference sequence). The complete variable domain, with remaining parts taken from reference TRBV19 and TRBJ1-2, reads DGGITQSPKYLFRKEGQNVTLSCEQNLNHDAMYWYRQDPGQGLRLIYYSQIVNDFQKGDIAEGYSVSREKKESFPLTVTSAQKNPTAFYLCASTPTGRRYGYTFGSGTRLTVV.

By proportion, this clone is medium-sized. The CDR3 nucleotides read TGTGCCAGCAGTCGCTTGGGAGGGGACTATGGCTACACCTTC. Translated: CASSRLGGDYGYTF. J is TRBJ1-2 and V is TRBV6-8; possibly TRBD1 for D (5 bases). V gave up 5 bases and J gave up 3 bases, with 13 bases separating them. Germline CDR1 reads MNHGY; CDR2 reads SAAAGT. The CDR3 contains 14 residues.

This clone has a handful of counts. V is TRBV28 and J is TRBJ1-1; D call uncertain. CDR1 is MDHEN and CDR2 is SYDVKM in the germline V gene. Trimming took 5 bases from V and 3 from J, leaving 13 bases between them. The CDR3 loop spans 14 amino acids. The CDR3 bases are TGTGCCAGCAGTCCCCTGAGGGTGGACACTGAAGCTTTCTTT. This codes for CASSPLRVDTEAFF.

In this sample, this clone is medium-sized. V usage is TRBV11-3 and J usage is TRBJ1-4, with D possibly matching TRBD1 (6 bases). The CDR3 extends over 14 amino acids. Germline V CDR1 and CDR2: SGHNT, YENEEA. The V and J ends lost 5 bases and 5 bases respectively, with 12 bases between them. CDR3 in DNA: TGTGCCAGCAGCCTGGACAGAAGAAATGAAAAACTGTTTTTT. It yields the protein CASSLDRRNEKLFF.

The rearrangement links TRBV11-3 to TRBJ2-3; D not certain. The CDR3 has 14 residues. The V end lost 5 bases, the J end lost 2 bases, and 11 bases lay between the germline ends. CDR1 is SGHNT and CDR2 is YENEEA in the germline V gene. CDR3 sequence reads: CASSVTTSTDTQYF. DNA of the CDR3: TGTGCCAGCAGCGTTACTACATCCACAGATACGCAGTATTTT. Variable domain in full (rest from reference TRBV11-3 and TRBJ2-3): EAGVVQSPRYKIIEKKQPVAFWCNPISGHNTLYWYLQNLGQGPELLIRYENEEAVDDSQLPKDRFSAERLKGVDSTLKIQPAELGDSAVYLCASSVTTSTDTQYFGPGTRLTVL.

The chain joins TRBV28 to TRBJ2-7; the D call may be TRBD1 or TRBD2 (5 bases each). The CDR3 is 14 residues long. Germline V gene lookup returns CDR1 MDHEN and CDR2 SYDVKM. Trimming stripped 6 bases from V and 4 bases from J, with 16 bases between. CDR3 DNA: TGTGCCAGCAGCCGCGGACTTAGACAGTACGAGCAGTACTTC. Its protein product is CASSRGLRQYEQYF. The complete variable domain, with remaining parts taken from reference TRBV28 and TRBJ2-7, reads DVKVTQSSRYLVKRTGEKVFLECVQDMDHENMFWYRQDPGLGLRLIYFSYDVKMKEKGDIPEGYSVSREKKERFSLILESASTNQTSMYLCASSRGLRQYEQYFGPGTRLTVT.

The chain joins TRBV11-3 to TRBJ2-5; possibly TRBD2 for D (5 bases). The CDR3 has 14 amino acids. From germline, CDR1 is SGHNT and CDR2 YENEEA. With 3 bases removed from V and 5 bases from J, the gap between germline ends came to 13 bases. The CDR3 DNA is TGTGCCAGCAGCTTGGGAGTCGGTCGGGAGACCCAGTACTTC. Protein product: CASSLGVGRETQYF. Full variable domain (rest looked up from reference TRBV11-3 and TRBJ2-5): EAGVVQSPRYKIIEKKQPVAFWCNPISGHNTLYWYLQNLGQGPELLIRYENEEAVDDSQLPKDRFSAERLKGVDSTLKIQPAELGDSAVYLCASSLGVGRETQYFGPGTRLLVL.

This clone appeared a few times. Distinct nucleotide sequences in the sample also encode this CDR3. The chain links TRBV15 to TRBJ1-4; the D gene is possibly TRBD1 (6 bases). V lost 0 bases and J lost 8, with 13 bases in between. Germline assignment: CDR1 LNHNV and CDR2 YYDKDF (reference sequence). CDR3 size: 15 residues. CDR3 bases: TGTGCCACCAGCAGAGACAGGGGAGGAGGCGAAAAACTGTTTTTT. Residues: CATSRDRGGGEKLFF.